These T cell receptor beta chains were read from a single sample in a study of T-cell memory formation after mild COVID-19. TCRdb reanalysed the 5' RACE reads using MiXCR and keeps one entry per CDR3 protein. The repertoire consists of hundreds of thousands of distinct CDR3 sequences, with approximately 15% occurring once and the leading ten covering 2% to 2.5%. Specimen: PBMCs or a T cell subset sorted from them (not recorded which). The source of these receptors is an adult woman who had mild COVID-19 (a few samples of this study predate the infection). Cell type and time point are not known. Each CDR3 is given with its conserved first and last residue. The order of the fields is V gene, J gene, clone size, D gene, CDR3 protein. The D gene is left open where the match is weak. Where a row states a size, it is once, few, many or the class of an expanded clone; other rows omit it.

>TRBV10-3|TRBJ1-1|-|-
CAISGRENTEAFF
>TRBV24-1|TRBJ2-1|-|TRBD2
CATSDAGLAGGTEQFF
>TRBV6-5|TRBJ2-5|few|TRBD1
CASSFDRGKKETQYF
>TRBV7-9|TRBJ1-5|few|TRBD1
CASSKGQKNQPQHF
>TRBV7-2|TRBJ2-1|few|-
CASSFRRDNEQFF
>TRBV3-2|TRBJ2-1|-|-
CASSQDLRDSSYNEQFF
>TRBV25-1|TRBJ2-1|-|TRBD1
CASSGTGGWNEQFF
>TRBV12-3/TRBV12-4|TRBJ1-1|many|-
CASSPGPPAGAFF
>TRBV5-4|TRBJ2-7|few|TRBD2
CASSLQRGDYEQYF
>TRBV20-1|TRBJ2-3|few|-
CSARSDTTDTQYF
>TRBV6-1|TRBJ1-2|once|-
CASSRSEGLSYTF
>TRBV7-8|TRBJ1-1|few|-
CASSLAKGMNTEAFF
>TRBV29-1|TRBJ1-2|few|TRBD1
CSVGETGSRGYTF
>TRBV12-3/TRBV12-4|TRBJ2-1|few|-
CASSLDRGAGYNEQFF
>TRBV7-8|TRBJ2-4|few|-
CASSLAGYLAKNIQYF
>TRBV19|TRBJ1-1|few|-
CASSIWQNTEAFF
>TRBV7-8|TRBJ2-1|many|-
CASSPRELPPRTKLVF
>TRBV20-1|TRBJ2-2|-|-
CSARRGSNTGELFF
>TRBV12-3/TRBV12-4|TRBJ1-1|few|TRBD1
CASSPWTGGTEAFF
>TRBV20-1|TRBJ2-3|many|TRBD2
CSAPTSGSFGDTQYF
>TRBV20-1|TRBJ1-1|-|-
CSASQGSMNTEAFF
>TRBV18|TRBJ1-1|once|-
CASSPGPGMNTEAFF
>TRBV5-5|TRBJ2-7|-|TRBD1
CASSYGTATRYEQYF
>TRBV12-3/TRBV12-4|TRBJ1-5|many|-
CASSLGGFGQPQHF
>TRBV12-5|TRBJ1-5|few|-
CASGGGTAYGNQPQHF
>TRBV20-1|TRBJ2-7|-|-
CSARVTGGNYEQYF
>TRBV19|TRBJ1-1|few|-
CASSSLSTEAFF
>TRBV5-8|TRBJ2-3|many|-
CASSPGFSSTDTQYF
>TRBV7-6|TRBJ1-6|few|TRBD1
CASSPGTGWADSPLHF
>TRBV6-5|TRBJ1-1|-|-
CASSYARGTEAFF
>TRBV4-1|TRBJ2-4|-|-
CASSPIWTRGDIQYF
>TRBV6-6|TRBJ2-2|-|TRBD2
CASSTPAGGPNTGELFF
>TRBV12-3/TRBV12-4|TRBJ2-1|many|TRBD2
CASSLASGIQQFF
>TRBV6-5|TRBJ1-4|-|-
CASSYLGEKLFF
>TRBV2|TRBJ2-7|-|-
CASRNYYEQYF
>TRBV3-1|TRBJ2-5|once|TRBD2
CASSPMASGGETQYF
>TRBV6-2/TRBV6-3|TRBJ2-7|-|-
CASSYSGRQPRGEQYF
>TRBV7-8|TRBJ2-5|few|-
CASGETQYF
>TRBV9|TRBJ2-5|few|TRBD1
CASSPIQGAQETQYF
>TRBV23-1|TRBJ2-7|-|TRBD2
CASCRPGGRVHEQYF
>TRBV30|TRBJ1-5|few|-
CAWSPKGWQPQHF
>TRBV9|TRBJ2-7|-|TRBD2
CASSVRREGNEQYF
>TRBV9|TRBJ2-1|few|TRBD2
CASSVVGAGVGNEQFF
>TRBV20-1|TRBJ1-4|few|-
CSARDLAGATNEKLFF
>TRBV9|TRBJ2-5|-|TRBD2
CASSESSGGETQYF
>TRBV6-1|TRBJ1-1|-|-
CASSEMAAEAFF
>TRBV28|TRBJ1-2|few|TRBD1
CASSLSGWTGRNGYTF
>TRBV12-5|TRBJ1-5|few|-
CASVPDLHQPQHF
>TRBV7-3|TRBJ1-1|-|-
CASSLNQRIDTEAFF
>TRBV5-5|TRBJ2-7|few|-
CASIPASSFREQYF
>TRBV12-3/TRBV12-4|TRBJ1-2|-|TRBD1
CASRHRDRGIDYTF
>TRBV15|TRBJ1-2|-|TRBD1
CATSREGAYGYTF
>TRBV4-3|TRBJ2-5|few|-
CASSQDWPQETQYF
>TRBV5-5|TRBJ1-3|-|TRBD1
CASSFGQGVSGNTIYF
>TRBV11-2|TRBJ2-1|-|-
CASSLARGTLRNEQFF
>TRBV6-5|TRBJ1-2|few|-
CASSYSILEGSIYGYTF
>TRBV7-3|TRBJ2-7|few|TRBD2
CASSLRGTSGRYEQYF